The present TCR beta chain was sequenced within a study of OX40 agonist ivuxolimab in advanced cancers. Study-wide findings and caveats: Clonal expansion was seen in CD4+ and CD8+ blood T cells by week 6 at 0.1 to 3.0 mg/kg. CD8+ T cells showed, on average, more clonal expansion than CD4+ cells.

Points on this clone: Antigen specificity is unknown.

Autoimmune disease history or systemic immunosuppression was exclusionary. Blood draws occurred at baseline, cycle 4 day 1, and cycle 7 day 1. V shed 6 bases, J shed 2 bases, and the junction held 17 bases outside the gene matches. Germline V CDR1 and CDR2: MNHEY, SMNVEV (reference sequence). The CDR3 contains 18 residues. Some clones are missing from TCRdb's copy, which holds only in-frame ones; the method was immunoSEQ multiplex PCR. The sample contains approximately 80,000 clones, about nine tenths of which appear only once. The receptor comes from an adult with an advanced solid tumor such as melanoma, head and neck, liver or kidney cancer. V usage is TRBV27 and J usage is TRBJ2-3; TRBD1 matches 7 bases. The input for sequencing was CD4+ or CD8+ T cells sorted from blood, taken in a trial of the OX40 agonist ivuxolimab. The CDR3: CASRLRGPLSLFTDTQYF. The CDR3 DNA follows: TGTGCCAGCAGGCTTAGGGGGCCTCTCTCCCTTTTCACAGATACGCAGTATTTT.